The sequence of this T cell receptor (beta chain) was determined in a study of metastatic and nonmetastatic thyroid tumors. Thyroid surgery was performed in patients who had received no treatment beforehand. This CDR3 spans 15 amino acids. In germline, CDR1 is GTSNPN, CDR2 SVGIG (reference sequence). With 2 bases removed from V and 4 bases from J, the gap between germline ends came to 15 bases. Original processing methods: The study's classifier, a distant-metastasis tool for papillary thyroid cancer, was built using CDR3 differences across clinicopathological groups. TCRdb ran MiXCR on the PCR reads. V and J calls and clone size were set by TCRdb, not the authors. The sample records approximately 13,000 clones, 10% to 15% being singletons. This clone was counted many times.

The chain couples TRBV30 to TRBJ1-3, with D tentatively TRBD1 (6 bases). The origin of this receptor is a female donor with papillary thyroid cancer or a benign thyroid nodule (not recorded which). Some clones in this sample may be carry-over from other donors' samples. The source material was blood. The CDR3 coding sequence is TGTGCCTGGAGTCATATACAGGGTTCGGGAAACACCATATATTTT. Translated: CAWSHIQGSGNTIYF.